The 26 T cell receptor beta chains below all came from one sample that was sequenced in a study of T cell changes during pregnancy in multiple sclerosis. Generated by immunoSEQ multiplex PCR, the TCRdb table keeps only in-frame clones and is missing some. The profile shows approximately 65,000 clones, roughly 96% of them singletons. The material was CD8+ T cells from peripheral blood mononuclear cells, obtained after pregnancy. The receptors were sampled from a female donor with multiple sclerosis, enrolled in a pregnancy study.

The V and J genes are TRBV7-8 and TRBJ2-5; weak D call: TRBD1 (5 bases). The CDR3 is 14 residues long. Trimming took 5 bases from V and 5 from J, leaving 15 bases between them. The germline gives CDR1 SGHVS, CDR2 FQNEAQ. The CDR3 sequence is CASSTPTVVETQYF. The DNA for the CDR3 is TGTGCCAGCAGCACGCCGACAGTAGTCGAGACCCAGTACTTC.

The rearrangement joins TRBV28 to TRBJ1-5, with D perhaps matching TRBD1 (5 bases). Between the trimmed V and J ends, which lost 2 bases and 15 bases, there was a span of 14 bases. Per the germline V gene, CDR1 is MDHEN and CDR2 is SYDVKM. The CDR3 has 12 residues. CDR3: CASSLGGEGPHF. As DNA, the CDR3 is TGTGCCAGCAGTTTAGGGGGGGAGGGACCGCATTTT.

V usage is TRBV6-6 and J usage is TRBJ1-2; D call uncertain. V was shortened by 6 bases and J by 8 bases, with 13 bases between the two germline ends. This CDR3 has 12 amino acids. Germline CDR1 reads MNHNY; CDR2 reads SVGAGI (reference sequence). The CDR3 loop is CASSPFSNGYTF. The CDR3 DNA reads as TGTGCCAGCAGCCCCTTCAGTAACGGCTACACCTTC.

The chain links TRBV19 to TRBJ2-5; 9 bases map to TRBD1. Germline assignment: CDR1 LNHDA and CDR2 SQIVND (reference sequence). The CDR3 contains 16 residues. The ends lost 5 bases at V and 3 bases at J; junction bases unmatched: 10. CDR3 bases: TGTGCCAGTAGTCCTTTCCGGGACAGGGTGGAAGAGACCCAGTACTTC. Amino acids: CASSPFRDRVEETQYF.

This chain connects TRBV28 to TRBJ2-1; TRBD2 agrees at 11 bases. Germline CDR1 and CDR2: MDHEN and SYDVKM. The CDR3 has 15 amino acids. The V and J ends lost 3 bases and 5 bases, in that order; junction bases with no gene match: 3. The CDR3 spells CASSLTSGDDNEQFF. In DNA, the CDR3 is TGTGCCAGCAGTTTGACTAGCGGGGATGACAATGAGCAGTTCTTC.

The CDR3 region is CASRRGLNTGELFF. The CDR3 DNA follows: TGTGCCAGCAGGAGAGGGTTAAACACCGGGGAGCTGTTTTTT. The rearrangement links TRBV7-9 to TRBJ2-2; maybe TRBD2 (5 bases). V gave up 6 bases and J gave up 2 bases, with 10 bases separating them. The CDR3 is 14 amino acids. Germline V gives CDR1 SEHNR, CDR2 FQNEAQ (reference sequence). The whole variable domain, remainder taken from reference TRBV7-9 and TRBJ2-2, is DTGVSQNPRHKITKRGQNVTFRCDPISEHNRLYWYRQTLGQGPEFLTYFQNEAQLEKSRLLSDRFSAERPKGSFSTLEIQRTEQGDSAMYLCASRRGLNTGELFFGEGSRLTVL.

This rearrangement joins TRBV30 to TRBJ2-7; possible D gene TRBD1, 5 bases. Trimming took 0 bases from V and 1 from J, leaving 13 bases between them. Germline V gene sequence: CDR1 GTSNPN, CDR2 SVGIG (reference sequence). The CDR3 length is 15 residues. The CDR3 protein is CAWSVSQGHSYEQYF. The CDR3 nucleotides are TGTGCCTGGAGTGTATCCCAGGGCCATTCCTACGAGCAGTACTTC.

The chain employs TRBV28 and TRBJ2-1, with a tentative D call TRBD2 (7 bases). The germline V gene encodes CDR1 MDHEN and CDR2 SYDVKM. The V and J ends lost 5 bases and 9 bases respectively, with 17 bases between them. There are 14 residues in the CDR3. Here the CDR3 reads CASSPWGGAGEQFF. DNA for the CDR3: TGTGCCAGCAGTCCATGGGGGGGCGCAGGTGAGCAGTTCTTC.

This chain connects TRBV5-6 to TRBJ2-1, with TRBD2 identical over 7 bases. This CDR3 is 15 amino acids long. Looked up from germline, CDR1 is SGHDT and CDR2 is YYEEEE. With 4 bases clipped from V and 0 bases from J, the junction kept 4 bases outside the gene matches. The CDR3 DNA follows: TGTGCCAGCAGCCTAGCGGACAACTCCTACAATGAGCAGTTCTTC. Translating gives CASSLADNSYNEQFF.

CDR3 nucleotide sequence: TGTGCCAGCAGCTTAGCGGGAGCGTCTAATACGCAGTATTTT. Its translation: CASSLAGASNTQYF. This chain uses TRBV11-2 with TRBJ2-3, with D perhaps TRBD2 (6 bases). Germline-derived CDR1 and CDR2 are SGHAT and FQNNGV. The V gene lost 1 base and the J gene lost 7 bases, with 12 bases spanning the gap. The CDR3 spans 14 residues.

The DNA for the CDR3 is TGCAGCGTTGAATTTACAGGGAGTAGCACTGAAGCTTTCTTT. Encoded protein: CSVEFTGSSTEAFF. The chain combines TRBV29-1 with TRBJ1-1; TRBD1 is a possible D gene (6 bases). The ends were cut back, 2 bases at V and 4 bases at J, with 14 bases in the middle. The CDR3 runs to 14 residues. Germline V gene data show CDR1 as SQVTM and CDR2 as ANQGSEA.

This rearrangement joins TRBV2 to TRBJ2-1; the match to TRBD2 covers 9 bases. The CDR3 sequence is 14 residues long. V lost 8 bases to trimming and J lost 6 bases; unmatched junction nucleotides: 8. Germline CDR1 SNHLY, CDR2 FYNNEI. The CDR3 DNA is TGTGCCAGCCCCGCGCTAGCGGGAATCAATGAGCAGTTCTTC. The encoded protein is CASPALAGINEQFF.

A note on this clone: This same CDR3 is encoded by further DNA sequences in the sample. The chain combines TRBV6-4 with TRBJ2-4, with TRBD2 as a possible D gene (6 bases). V was clipped by 3 bases and J by 6 bases, with 9 bases between them. Germline V gene data show CDR1 as MRHNA and CDR2 as SNTAGT. The CDR3 is 13 residues long. The CDR3 reads CASSDSGSNIQYF. The DNA for the CDR3 is TGTGCCAGCAGTGATAGCGGATCAAACATTCAGTACTTC.

This sequence joins TRBV7-8 and TRBJ1-3; D is undetermined. The V gene lost 2 bases and the J gene lost 0 bases, with 5 bases spanning the gap. CDR1 and CDR2 (germline): SGHVS, FQNEAQ. This CDR3 is built from 14 residues. CDR3 sequence: CASSLISSGNTIYF. CDR3 coding DNA: TGTGCCAGCAGCTTAATCAGCTCTGGAAACACCATATATTTT.

The V and J genes are TRBV7-8 and TRBJ2-5, with TRBD1 matching over 7 bases. With 1 base clipped from V and 2 bases from J, the junction kept 4 bases outside the gene matches. Germline loops: CDR1 SGHVS, CDR2 FQNEAQ. The CDR3 extends over 15 amino acids. The CDR3 loop reads CASSLVGTEQETQYF. The CDR3, as DNA: TGTGCCAGCAGCTTAGTTGGGACAGAACAAGAGACCCAGTACTTC.

Only one count was recorded for this clone. The CDR3 coding sequence is TGTGCCAGCAGCCACCGTAGCGGGATCCTCCAAGAGACCCAGTACTTC. This translates into CASSHRSGILQETQYF. V and J are TRBV7-2 and TRBJ2-5; 8 bases match TRBD2. The junction had 9 bases not matched to a gene; V was cut back by 5 bases and J by 1 base. This CDR3 is built from 16 residues. Germline V lookup: CDR1 SGHTA, CDR2 FQGNSA. The full variable domain, in which reference TRBV7-2 and TRBJ2-5 provide the parts outside the CDR3, is GAGVSQSPSNKVTEKGKDVELRCDPISGHTALYWYRQSLGQGLEFLIYFQGNSAPDKSGLPSDRFSAERTGGSVSTLTIQRTQQEDSAVYLCASSHRSGILQETQYFGPGTRLLVL.

This rearrangement joins TRBV5-1 to TRBJ2-7; a possible D gene is TRBD1 (6 bases). The ends were cut back, 0 bases at V and 4 bases at J, with 8 bases in the middle. CDR1 is SGHRS and CDR2 is YFSETQ in the germline V gene. The CDR3 spans 13 residues. CDR3 protein: CASSLGGQYEQYF. CDR3 in DNA: TGCGCCAGCAGCTTGGGGGGACAATACGAGCAGTACTTC.

The chain uses TRBV15 and TRBJ1-4, with 9 bases that match TRBD1. The CDR3 runs 15 residues. Germline lookup yields CDR1 LNHNV and CDR2 YYDKDF (reference sequence). The J segment lost 8 bases and the V segment lost 2 bases, leaving 6 bases of the junction unmatched. CDR3: CATSRPGTGQEKLFF. As DNA, the CDR3 is TGTGCCACCAGCAGACCCGGGACAGGGCAAGAAAAACTGTTTTTT.

The J gene is TRBJ1-5, the V gene TRBV30, with TRBD1 identical over 10 bases. V trimming: 0 bases; J trimming: 5 bases; junction bases outside the gene matches: 13. The germline V gene encodes CDR1 GTSNPN and CDR2 SVGIG (reference sequence). This CDR3 has 18 residues. The CDR3 spells CAWSVAGQGNFWDQPQHF. The CDR3 DNA sequence: TGTGCCTGGAGTGTCGCGGGACAGGGGAATTTTTGGGATCAGCCCCAGCATTTT.

This clone was recorded once. The gene calls are TRBV28 and TRBJ2-7; D perhaps matches TRBD1 (6 bases). Germline CDR1 is MDHEN and CDR2 is SYDVKM. The V and J ends lost 3 bases and 2 bases respectively, with 11 bases between them. The CDR3 spans 14 residues. The CDR3 reads CASSLGTFTYEQYF. The CDR3 DNA sequence: TGTGCCAGCAGTTTGGGGACATTTACCTACGAGCAGTACTTC.

The rearrangement uses TRBV2 and TRBJ2-7; perhaps TRBD2 as D (6 bases). V gave up 7 bases and J gave up 5 bases, with 12 bases separating them. Germline values: CDR1 SNHLY, CDR2 FYNNEI. This CDR3 comprises 12 residues. CDR3 nucleotide sequence: TGTGCCAGCACGGGACTCCTGGACGAGCAGTACTTC. Its translation: CASTGLLDEQYF. Combining the CDR3 with reference TRBV2 and TRBJ2-7 gives the whole variable domain EPEVTQTPSHQVTQMGQEVILRCVPISNHLYFYWYRQILGQKVEFLVSFYNNEISEKSEIFDDQFSVERPDGSNFTLKIRSTKLEDSAMYFCASTGLLDEQYFGPGTRLTVT.

The J gene is TRBJ2-1, the V gene TRBV6-1; 10 bases agree with TRBD2. V lost 7 bases and J lost 6; bases outside the gene matches: 9. The germline CDR1 and CDR2 sequences are MNHNS and SASEGT. The CDR3 is 15 residues long. CDR3 in amino acids: CASITSGNMGNEQFF. The CDR3 bases are TGTGCCAGCATTACTAGCGGGAATATGGGCAATGAGCAGTTCTTC.

The rearrangement uses TRBV7-9 and TRBJ1-2; D gene uncertain. Germline assignment: CDR1 SEHNR and CDR2 FQNEAQ (reference sequence). V gave up 11 bases and J gave up 4 bases, with 11 bases separating them. The CDR3 runs 11 residues. The CDR3 DNA is TGTGCCGCACCGGTTGCCTATGGCTACACCTTC. This translates into CAAPVAYGYTF.

The rearrangement links TRBV7-9 to TRBJ2-1; weak D call: TRBD1 (5 bases). Germline lookup yields CDR1 SEHNR and CDR2 FQNEAQ (reference sequence). Trimming took 8 bases from V and 8 from J, leaving 10 bases between them. The CDR3 spans 11 residues. Written as DNA, the CDR3 is TGTGCCAGCCACAGGAAGGATGAGCAGTTCTTC. It yields the protein CASHRKDEQFF.

The chain has TRBV29-1 and TRBJ1-2; D remains unclear. Germline assignment: CDR1 SQVTM and CDR2 ANQGSEA. The length of the CDR3 is 12 residues. V was trimmed by 5 bases and J by 6 bases, leaving 13 bases between them. CDR3 amino acids: CSVSPRGDGYTF. The CDR3 DNA sequence: TGCAGCGTTTCCCCCCGCGGCGATGGCTACACCTTC.

This clone was observed once. The chain employs TRBV27 and TRBJ2-7; tentative D call: TRBD2 (6 bases). CDR3 length equals 12 residues. Trimming shortened V by 3 bases and J by 3 bases, and 6 bases separated the two germline ends. Germline CDR1 is MNHEY and CDR2 is SMNVEV (reference sequence). DNA for the CDR3: TGTGCCAGCAGTTTGGGGGGCTACGAGCAGTACTTC. Encoded protein: CASSLGGYEQYF.